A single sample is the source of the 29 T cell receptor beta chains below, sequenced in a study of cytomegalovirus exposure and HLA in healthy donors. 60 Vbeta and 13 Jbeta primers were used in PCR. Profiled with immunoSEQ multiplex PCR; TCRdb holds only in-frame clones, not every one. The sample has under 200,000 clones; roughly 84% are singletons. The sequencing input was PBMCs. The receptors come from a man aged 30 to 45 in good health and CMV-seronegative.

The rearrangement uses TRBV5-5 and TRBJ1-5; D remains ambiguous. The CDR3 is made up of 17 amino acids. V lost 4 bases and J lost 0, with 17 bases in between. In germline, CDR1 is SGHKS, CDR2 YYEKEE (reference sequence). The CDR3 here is CASSRGSGDYSNQPQHF. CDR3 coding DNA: TGTGCCAGCAGCCGAGGTAGCGGAGACTATAGCAATCAGCCCCAGCATTTT. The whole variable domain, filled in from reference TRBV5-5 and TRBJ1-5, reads DAGVTQSPTHLIKTRGQQVTLRCSPISGHKSVSWYQQVLGQGPQFIFQYYEKEERGRGNFPDRFSARQFPNYSSELNVNALLLGDSALYLCASSRGSGDYSNQPQHFGDGTRLSIL.

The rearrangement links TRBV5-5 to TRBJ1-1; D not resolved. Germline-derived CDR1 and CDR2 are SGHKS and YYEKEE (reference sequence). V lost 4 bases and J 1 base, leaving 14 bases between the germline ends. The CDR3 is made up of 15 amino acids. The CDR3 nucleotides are TGTGCCAGCAGCCCCGGTGGAGGGAAGAACACTGAAGCTTTCTTT. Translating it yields CASSPGGGKNTEAFF.

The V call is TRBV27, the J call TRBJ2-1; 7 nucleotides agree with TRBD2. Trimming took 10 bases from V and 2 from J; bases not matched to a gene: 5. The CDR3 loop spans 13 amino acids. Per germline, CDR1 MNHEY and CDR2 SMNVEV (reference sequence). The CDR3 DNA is TGTGCCACCGGGGCGGGAGCCTACAATGAGCAGTTCTTC. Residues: CATGAGAYNEQFF.

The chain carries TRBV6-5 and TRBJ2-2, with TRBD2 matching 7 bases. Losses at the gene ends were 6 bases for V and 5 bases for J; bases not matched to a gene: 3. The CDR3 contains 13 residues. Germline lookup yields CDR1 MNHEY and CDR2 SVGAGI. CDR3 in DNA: TGTGCCAGCAGCGGGACTACGACCGGGGAGCTGTTTTTT. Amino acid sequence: CASSGTTTGELFF.

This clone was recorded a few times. The chain's CDR3 is CASSPGDTEAFF. Written as DNA, the CDR3 is TGCGCCAGCAGCCCGGGGGACACTGAAGCTTTCTTT. The V call is TRBV4-1, the J call TRBJ1-1, with D possibly TRBD1 on 5 matching bases. V gave up 4 bases and J gave up 3 bases, with 6 bases separating them. Germline CDR1 and CDR2: MGHRA and YSYEKL. The CDR3 loop spans 12 amino acids.

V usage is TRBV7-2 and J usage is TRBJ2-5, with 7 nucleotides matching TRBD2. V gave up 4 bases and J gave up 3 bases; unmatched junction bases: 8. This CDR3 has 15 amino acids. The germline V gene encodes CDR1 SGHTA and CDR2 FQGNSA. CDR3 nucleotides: TGTGCCAGCAGCTCCTCATTGGGGAGGGAAGAGACCCAGTACTTC. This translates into CASSSSLGREETQYF.

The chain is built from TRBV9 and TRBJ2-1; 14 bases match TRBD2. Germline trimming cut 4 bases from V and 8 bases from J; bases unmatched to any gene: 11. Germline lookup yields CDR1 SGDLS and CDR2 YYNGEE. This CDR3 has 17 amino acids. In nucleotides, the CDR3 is TGTGCCAGCAGCTCTCCCGGGACTAGCGGGGGCGGATATGAGCAGTTCTTC. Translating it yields CASSSPGTSGGGYEQFF.

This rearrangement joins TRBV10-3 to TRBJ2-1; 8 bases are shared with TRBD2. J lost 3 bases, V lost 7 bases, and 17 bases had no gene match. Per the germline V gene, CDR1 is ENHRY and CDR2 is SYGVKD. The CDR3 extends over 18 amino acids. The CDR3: CAINAFRSGSADYNEQFF. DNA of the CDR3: TGTGCCATCAATGCTTTCAGAAGCGGGAGTGCCGACTACAATGAGCAGTTCTTC.

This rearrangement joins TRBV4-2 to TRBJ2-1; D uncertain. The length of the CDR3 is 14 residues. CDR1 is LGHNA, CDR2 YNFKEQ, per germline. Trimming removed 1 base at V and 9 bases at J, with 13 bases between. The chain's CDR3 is CASSQVGRVAEQFF. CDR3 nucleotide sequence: TGTGCCAGCAGCCAAGTTGGCCGGGTGGCTGAGCAGTTCTTC.

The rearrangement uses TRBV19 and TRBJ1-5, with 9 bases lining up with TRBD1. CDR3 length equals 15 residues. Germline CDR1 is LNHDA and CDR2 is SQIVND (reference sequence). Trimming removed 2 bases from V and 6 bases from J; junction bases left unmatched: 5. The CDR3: CASSIQTGGLQPQHF. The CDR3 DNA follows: TGTGCCAGTAGTATACAAACAGGGGGCCTTCAGCCCCAGCATTTT.

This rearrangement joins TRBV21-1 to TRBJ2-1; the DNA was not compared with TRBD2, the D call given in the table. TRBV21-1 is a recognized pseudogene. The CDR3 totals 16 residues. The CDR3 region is CASRKSGTSTYNEQFF. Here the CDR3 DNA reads TGTGCCAGCAGAAAAAGCGGGACTAGCACCTACAATGAGCAGTTCTTC.

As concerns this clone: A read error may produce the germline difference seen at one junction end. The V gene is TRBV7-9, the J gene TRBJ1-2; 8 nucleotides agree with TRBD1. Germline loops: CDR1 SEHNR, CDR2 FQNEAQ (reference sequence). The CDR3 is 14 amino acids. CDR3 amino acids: CSSSPSGGQVGYTF. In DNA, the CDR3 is TGTTCCAGCAGCCCCTCAGGGGGCCAGGTTGGCTACACCTTC. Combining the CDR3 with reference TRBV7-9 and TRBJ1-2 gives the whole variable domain DTGVSQNPRHKITKRGQNVTFRCDPISEHNRLYWYRQTLGQGPEFLTYFQNEAQLEKSRLLSDRFSAERPKGSFSTLEIQRTEQGDSAMYLCSSSPSGGQVGYTFGSGTRLTVV.

The CDR3 region has the DNA TGTGCTAGTGGTTTCCTTACAGGGGGCCGGGAGACCCAGTACTTC. This gives the protein CASGFLTGGRETQYF. The chain combines TRBV12-5 with TRBJ2-5; 9 nucleotides match TRBD1. Germline V CDR1 and CDR2: LGHNT, FRNRAP. V lost 3 bases to trimming and J lost 5 bases; unmatched junction nucleotides: 7. The CDR3 covers 15 residues.

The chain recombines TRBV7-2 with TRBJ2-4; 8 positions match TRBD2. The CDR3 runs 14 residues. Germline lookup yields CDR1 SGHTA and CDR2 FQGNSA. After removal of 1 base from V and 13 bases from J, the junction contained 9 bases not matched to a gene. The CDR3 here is CASSLDLGERGQYF. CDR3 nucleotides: TGTGCCAGCAGCTTAGACCTGGGTGAGCGGGGGCAGTACTTC.

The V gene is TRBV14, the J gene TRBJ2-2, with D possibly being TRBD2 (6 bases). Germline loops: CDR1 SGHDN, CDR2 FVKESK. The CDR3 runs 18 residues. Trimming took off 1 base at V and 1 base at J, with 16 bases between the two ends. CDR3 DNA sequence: TGTGCCAGCAGCCAAGTTCGGGGGTTGCGGATGAACACCGGGGAGCTGTTTTTT. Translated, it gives CASSQVRGLRMNTGELFF. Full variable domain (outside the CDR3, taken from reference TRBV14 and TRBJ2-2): EAGVTQFPSHSVIEKGQTVTLRCDPISGHDNLYWYRRVMGKEIKFLLHFVKESKQDESGMPNNRFLAERTGGTYSTLKVQPAELEDSGVYFCASSQVRGLRMNTGELFFGEGSRLTVL.

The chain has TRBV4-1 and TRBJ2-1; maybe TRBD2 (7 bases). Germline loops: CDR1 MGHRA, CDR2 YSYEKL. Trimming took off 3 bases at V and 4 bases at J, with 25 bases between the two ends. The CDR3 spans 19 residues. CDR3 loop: CASSHRPDLEGGPYNEQFF. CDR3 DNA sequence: TGCGCCAGCAGCCATCGACCCGACCTCGAGGGGGGGCCTTACAATGAGCAGTTCTTC.

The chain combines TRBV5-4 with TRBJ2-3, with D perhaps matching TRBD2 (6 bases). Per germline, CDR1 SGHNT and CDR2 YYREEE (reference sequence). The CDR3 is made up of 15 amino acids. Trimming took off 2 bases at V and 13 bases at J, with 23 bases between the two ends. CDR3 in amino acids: CASSLGQGAGTGKYF. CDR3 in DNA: TGTGCCAGCAGCTTAGGCCAAGGGGCGGGGACTGGAAAGTATTTT.

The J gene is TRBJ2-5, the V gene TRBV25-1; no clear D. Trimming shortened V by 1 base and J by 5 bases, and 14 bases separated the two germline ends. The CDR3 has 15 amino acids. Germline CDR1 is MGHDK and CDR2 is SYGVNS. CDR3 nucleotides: TGTGCCAGCAGTGAATTTGACACTCCACAGGAGACCCAGTACTTC. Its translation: CASSEFDTPQETQYF.

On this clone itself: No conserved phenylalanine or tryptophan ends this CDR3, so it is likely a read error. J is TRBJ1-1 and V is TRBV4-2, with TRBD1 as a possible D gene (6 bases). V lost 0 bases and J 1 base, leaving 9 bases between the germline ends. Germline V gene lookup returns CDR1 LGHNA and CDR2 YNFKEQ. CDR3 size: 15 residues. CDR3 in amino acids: CASSQETTGNTEAFS. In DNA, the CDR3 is TGTGCCAGCAGCCAAGAAACGACAGGGAACACTGAAGCTTTCTCT.

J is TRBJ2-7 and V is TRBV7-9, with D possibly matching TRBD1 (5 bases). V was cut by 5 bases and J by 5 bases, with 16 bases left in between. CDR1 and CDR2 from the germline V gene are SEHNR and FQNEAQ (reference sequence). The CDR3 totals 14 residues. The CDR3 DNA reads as TGTGCCAGCAGCCCTCCGGTAGGGGTCAACGAGCAGTACTTC. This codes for CASSPPVGVNEQYF.

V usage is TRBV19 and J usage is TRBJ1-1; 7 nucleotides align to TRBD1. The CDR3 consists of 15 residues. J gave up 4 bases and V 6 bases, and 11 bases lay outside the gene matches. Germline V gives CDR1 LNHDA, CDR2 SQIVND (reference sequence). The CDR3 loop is CASRDRPRGGTEAFF. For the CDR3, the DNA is TGTGCCAGTAGGGACAGGCCCCGAGGTGGCACTGAAGCTTTCTTT.

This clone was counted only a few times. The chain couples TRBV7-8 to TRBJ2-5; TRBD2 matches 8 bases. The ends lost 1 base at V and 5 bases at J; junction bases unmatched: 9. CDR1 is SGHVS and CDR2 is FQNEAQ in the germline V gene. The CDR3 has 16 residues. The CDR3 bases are TGTGCCAGCAGCTTAGTGGGCGGGGGGCCTCGGGAGACCCAGTACTTC. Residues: CASSLVGGGPRETQYF.

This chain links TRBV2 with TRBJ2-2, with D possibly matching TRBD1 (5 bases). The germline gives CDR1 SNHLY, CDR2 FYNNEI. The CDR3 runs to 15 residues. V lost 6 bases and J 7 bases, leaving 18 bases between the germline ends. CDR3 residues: CASSERRTQGGELFF. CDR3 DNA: TGTGCCAGCAGCGAGAGAAGGACCCAGGGCGGGGAGCTGTTTTTT. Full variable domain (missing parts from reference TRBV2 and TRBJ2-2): EPEVTQTPSHQVTQMGQEVILRCVPISNHLYFYWYRQILGQKVEFLVSFYNNEISEKSEIFDDQFSVERPDGSNFTLKIRSTKLEDSAMYFCASSERRTQGGELFFGEGSRLTVL.

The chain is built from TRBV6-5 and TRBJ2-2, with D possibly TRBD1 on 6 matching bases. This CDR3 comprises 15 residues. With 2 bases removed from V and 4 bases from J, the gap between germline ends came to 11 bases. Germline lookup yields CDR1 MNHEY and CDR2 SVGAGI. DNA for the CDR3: TGTGCCAGCAGTTACGGGACACCGCCCACCGGGGAGCTGTTTTTT. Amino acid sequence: CASSYGTPPTGELFF.

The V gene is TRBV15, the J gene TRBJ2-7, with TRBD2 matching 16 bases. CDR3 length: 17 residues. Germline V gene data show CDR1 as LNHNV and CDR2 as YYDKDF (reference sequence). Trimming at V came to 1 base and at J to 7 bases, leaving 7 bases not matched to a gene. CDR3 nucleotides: TGTGCCACCAGCAGAGGAGGGACTAGCGGGGGGGCTCGGGAGCAGTACTTC. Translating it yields CATSRGGTSGGAREQYF.

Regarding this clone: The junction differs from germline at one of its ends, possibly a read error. CDR3 DNA sequence: TGTGCTAGCAGCCGCGGGGGGGGTACTAAGGAGACCCAGTACTTC. Its translation is CASSRGGGTKETQYF. The V and J genes are TRBV7-7 and TRBJ2-5, with 9 bases lining up with TRBD2. The CDR3 loop spans 15 amino acids. Per germline, CDR1 SSHAT and CDR2 FNYEAQ (reference sequence). Full variable domain (remainder filled in from reference TRBV7-7 and TRBJ2-5): GAGVSQSPRYKVTKRGQDVTLRCDPISSHATLYWYQQALGQGPEFLTYFNYEAQPDKSGLPSDRFSAERPEGSISTLTIQRTEQRDSAMYRCASSRGGGTKETQYFGPGTRLLVL.

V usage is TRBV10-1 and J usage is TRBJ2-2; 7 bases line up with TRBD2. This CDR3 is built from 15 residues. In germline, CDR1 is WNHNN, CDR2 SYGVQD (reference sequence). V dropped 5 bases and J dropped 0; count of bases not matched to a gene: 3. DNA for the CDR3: TGCGCCAGCAGTACGGGGGGTTCGAACACCGGGGAGCTGTTTTTT. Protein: CASSTGGSNTGELFF.

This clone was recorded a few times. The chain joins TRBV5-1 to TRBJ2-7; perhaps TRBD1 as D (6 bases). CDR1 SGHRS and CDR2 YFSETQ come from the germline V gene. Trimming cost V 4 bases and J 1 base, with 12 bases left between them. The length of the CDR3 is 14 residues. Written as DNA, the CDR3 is TGCGCCAGCAGCCCGGACAGTATATCCTACGAGCAGTACTTC. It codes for CASSPDSISYEQYF.

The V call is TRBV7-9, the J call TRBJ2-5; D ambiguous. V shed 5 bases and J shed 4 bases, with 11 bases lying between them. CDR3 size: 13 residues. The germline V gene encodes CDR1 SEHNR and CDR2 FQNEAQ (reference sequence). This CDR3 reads CASSPPSGETQYF. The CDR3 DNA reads TGTGCCAGCAGCCCCCCCTCCGGAGAGACCCAGTACTTC.